These 22 T cell receptor beta chains came from one sample sequenced in a study of OX40 agonist ivuxolimab in advanced cancers. The protocol used for the library was the immunoSEQ multiplex PCR assay. TCRdb re-hosts the immuneACCESS table, in-frame sequences only. Its copies lack some clones; in the studies checked, an unresolved V gene accounts for under half of them, and the cause for the rest is not known. The sample table lists more than 50,000 clones, 60% to 80% of them with a count of one. The ten largest clonotypes hold 4.4% of the sample. The sample was CD4+ or CD8+ T cells sorted from blood, taken in a trial of the OX40 agonist ivuxolimab. Source of these receptors: an adult with an advanced solid tumor such as melanoma, head and neck, liver or kidney cancer.

The chain uses TRBV14 and TRBJ2-5; D is undetermined. The germline V and J ends were trimmed by 0 bases and 5 bases, with 22 bases remaining between them. Germline CDR1 and CDR2: SGHDN and FVKESK. This CDR3 comprises 18 residues. The CDR3 region is CASSQDTGSIRVRETQYF. DNA for the CDR3: TGTGCCAGCAGCCAAGATACGGGTTCCATCCGGGTCAGGGAGACCCAGTACTTC.

CDR3 sequence (DNA): TGCGCCAGCAGCTTGGACCGAACTTACTTGAACACTGAAGCTTTCTTT. It is translated as CASSLDRTYLNTEAFF. The chain uses TRBV5-1 and TRBJ1-1; D gene unclear. The V and J ends lost 0 bases and 0 bases respectively, with 12 bases between them. CDR1 and CDR2 from the germline V gene are SGHRS and YFSETQ. This CDR3 spans 16 amino acids.

V is TRBV2 and J is TRBJ2-7; D is possibly TRBD2 (6 bases). The CDR3 has 16 amino acids. V dropped 9 bases and J dropped 2 bases, with 23 bases sitting between them. The germline V gene encodes CDR1 SNHLY and CDR2 FYNNEI. CDR3 nucleotides: TGTGCCAGAATCCGAGGGGAGGACACGGGGACCTACGAGCAGTACTTC. This codes for CARIRGEDTGTYEQYF.

The chain has TRBV7-9 and TRBJ2-7; the match to TRBD1 covers 8 bases. V dropped 6 bases and J dropped 5; count of bases not matched to a gene: 9. The CDR3 has 14 amino acids. Germline V gene sequence: CDR1 SEHNR, CDR2 FQNEAQ (reference sequence). The CDR3, as DNA: TGTGCCAGCAGACCAGATGACAGGGGCCACGAGCAGTACTTC. It is translated as CASRPDDRGHEQYF.

The chain links TRBV5-4 to TRBJ2-1, with 7 bases aligning to TRBD1. The trim removed 2 bases at V and 3 bases at J, leaving 8 bases unmatched. The CDR3 runs 16 residues. Per germline, CDR1 SGHNT and CDR2 YYREEE (reference sequence). Here the CDR3 DNA reads TGTGCCAGCAGCTTTTTGGCCGGGACAGTCTACAATGAGCAGTTCTTC. It specifies CASSFLAGTVYNEQFF.

CDR3 amino acids: CASSIGASGANVLTF. The CDR3, as DNA: TGTGCCAGTAGTATAGGGGCCTCTGGGGCCAACGTCCTGACTTTC. The chain combines TRBV19 with TRBJ2-6; no definite D call. This CDR3 contains 15 residues. Between the trimmed V and J ends, which lost 1 base and 0 bases, there was a span of 4 bases. CDR1 and CDR2 (germline): LNHDA, SQIVND (reference sequence).

The chain recombines TRBV19 with TRBJ2-1; 9 nucleotides align to TRBD2. The CDR3 spans 16 residues. Germline V lookup: CDR1 LNHDA, CDR2 SQIVND (reference sequence). J lost 2 bases, V lost 4 bases, and 6 bases had no gene match. The CDR3 DNA reads TGTGCCAGTAGTACGATTACTAGCGGGCCCTACAATGAGCAGTTCTTC. Protein: CASSTITSGPYNEQFF.

The chain joins TRBV29-1 to TRBJ1-3, with D possibly being TRBD1 (5 bases). The CDR3 covers 15 residues. CDR1 and CDR2 from the germline V gene are SQVTM and ANQGSEA. Trimming cost V 6 bases and J 8 bases, with 23 bases left between them. The CDR3 sequence: CSVRLNLNKGDTIYF. The CDR3, as DNA: TGCAGCGTCCGACTAAACCTTAACAAAGGGGACACCATATATTTT.

V gene TRBV5-4 combines with J gene TRBJ1-2; possibly TRBD1 for D (5 bases). Germline CDR1 and CDR2: SGHNT and YYREEE (reference sequence). The CDR3 extends over 16 amino acids. The germline V and J ends were trimmed by 0 bases and 0 bases, with 12 bases remaining between them. The CDR3 coding sequence is TGTGCCAGCAGCTTGGTCCAGGGACCAGCTAACTATGGCTACACCTTC. It specifies CASSLVQGPANYGYTF.

DNA for the CDR3: TGTGCCAGTACTCCAACGGCTGGGCGGAACACTGAAGCTTTCTTT. It specifies CASTPTAGRNTEAFF. The chain has TRBV19 and TRBJ1-1, with D uncertain. The V end lost 7 bases, the J end lost 1 base, and 16 bases lay between the germline ends. The CDR3 sequence is 15 residues long. The germline V gene has CDR1 LNHDA and CDR2 SQIVND (reference sequence). The entire variable domain, with the rest obtained from reference TRBV19 and TRBJ1-1, is as follows: DGGITQSPKYLFRKEGQNVTLSCEQNLNHDAMYWYRQDPGQGLRLIYYSQIVNDFQKGDIAEGYSVSREKKESFPLTVTSAQKNPTAFYLCASTPTAGRNTEAFFGQGTRLTVV.

The chain is built from TRBV7-6 and TRBJ2-5, with D possibly TRBD1 on 7 matching bases. Trimming took 5 bases from V and 3 from J, leaving 16 bases between them. The CDR3 is 15 amino acids. Germline V gene lookup returns CDR1 SGHVS and CDR2 FNYEAQ. CDR3 loop: CASSRNTGEEETQYF. In nucleotides, the CDR3 is TGTGCCAGCAGCAGGAATACAGGGGAGGAAGAGACCCAGTACTTC.

V usage is TRBV4-1 and J usage is TRBJ2-1, with 11 nucleotides matching TRBD2. The V gene end was trimmed by 3 bases and the J gene end by 3 bases; junction bases not matched to a gene: 4. The CDR3 length is 16 residues. CDR1 is MGHRA and CDR2 is YSYEKL in the germline V gene. The CDR3 spells CASSQAGTSGYNEQFF. In DNA form, the CDR3 reads TGCGCCAGCAGCCAGGCCGGGACTAGCGGCTACAATGAGCAGTTCTTC.

This chain connects TRBV27 to TRBJ1-6; unclear D gene. The V gene lost 4 bases and the J gene lost 4 bases, with 14 bases spanning the gap. The germline V gene has CDR1 MNHEY and CDR2 SMNVEV (reference sequence). The CDR3 is 16 amino acids. CDR3 bases: TGTGCCAGCAGTTCGAGGGTCGGAGGGTATAATTCACCCCTCCACTTT. Protein sequence: CASSSRVGGYNSPLHF.

This clone was picked up one time. The chain links TRBV19 to TRBJ2-5; D remains unclear. Germline CDR1 is LNHDA and CDR2 is SQIVND (reference sequence). Trimming removed 5 bases at V and 3 bases at J, with 4 bases between. The CDR3 consists of 11 residues. CDR3 bases: TGTGCCAGTAGTCTTGAAGAGACCCAGTACTTC. This sequence encodes CASSLEETQYF.

In this sample, this clone turned up once. The gene calls are TRBV30 and TRBJ2-6; D call uncertain. V lost 0 bases and J 1 base, leaving 10 bases between the germline ends. CDR3 length: 16 amino acids. Per germline, CDR1 GTSNPN and CDR2 SVGIG (reference sequence). The CDR3 DNA sequence: TGTGCCTGGAGTGTACTACCCAGTTCTGGGGCCAACGTCCTGACTTTC. It is translated as CAWSVLPSSGANVLTF.

The chain has TRBV4-2 and TRBJ2-7, with 9 bases identical to TRBD1. Germline V CDR1 and CDR2: LGHNA, YNFKEQ. The CDR3 runs 16 residues. Trimming removed 4 bases from V and 0 bases from J; junction bases left unmatched: 7. This CDR3 reads CASSPYRGQGSYEQYF. For the CDR3, the DNA is TGTGCCAGCAGCCCATACAGGGGGCAGGGCTCCTACGAGCAGTACTTC.

J is TRBJ1-2 and V is TRBV7-3; a weak D match, TRBD1 (5 bases). The CDR3 spans 13 residues. V was shortened by 5 bases and J by 8 bases, with 15 bases between the two germline ends. Germline V CDR1 and CDR2: SGHTA, FQGTGA. The CDR3 here is CASSRDSGRGYTF. CDR3 DNA sequence: TGTGCCAGCAGCCGCGACAGCGGTCGGGGCTACACCTTC.

The chain recombines TRBV19 with TRBJ2-3, with D hard to call. The CDR3 sequence is 13 residues long. Looked up from germline, CDR1 is LNHDA and CDR2 is SQIVND (reference sequence). V was pared by 3 bases and J by 2 bases, with 6 bases between. CDR3: CASSIPNTDTQYF. The CDR3 DNA reads as TGTGCCAGTAGTATCCCAAACACAGATACGCAGTATTTT.

This rearrangement joins TRBV7-2 to TRBJ2-3, with 9 bases aligning to TRBD2. After removal of 1 base from V and 6 bases from J, the junction contained 8 bases not matched to a gene. This CDR3 is built from 16 residues. Germline V gene lookup returns CDR1 SGHTA and CDR2 FQGNSA. As DNA, the CDR3 is TGTGCCAGCAGCTTAGGAAGGGCGGGGGGGCTGGATACGCAGTATTTT. This codes for CASSLGRAGGLDTQYF.

V and J are TRBV27 and TRBJ1-3, with 9 bases lining up with TRBD1. The CDR3 length is 16 residues. The trim removed 4 bases at V and 6 bases at J, leaving 10 bases unmatched. From germline, CDR1 is MNHEY and CDR2 SMNVEV (reference sequence). CDR3 DNA: TGTGCCAGCAGTTCGGGACAGGGTCCCCCGCTAAACACCATATATTTT. As protein: CASSSGQGPPLNTIYF.

This clone showed up just once. The chain joins TRBV5-1 to TRBJ2-7; tentatively, D is TRBD1 (6 bases). This CDR3 has 16 residues. With 3 bases removed from V and 3 bases from J, the gap between germline ends came to 19 bases. CDR1 SGHRS and CDR2 YFSETQ come from the germline V gene. For the CDR3, the DNA is TGCGCCAGCAGCTACGGACAGTCTTTCTTCCTCTACGAGCAGTACTTC. Its protein is CASSYGQSFFLYEQYF.

The V call is TRBV5-1, the J call TRBJ1-1; D may be TRBD1 (5 bases). This CDR3 is 17 amino acids long. Germline V lookup: CDR1 SGHRS, CDR2 YFSETQ. Trimming took 2 bases from V and 0 from J, leaving 17 bases between them. The CDR3 region has the DNA TGCGCCAGCAGCTTCCCCAGGGACCAACCCATGAACACTGAAGCTTTCTTT. Translated: CASSFPRDQPMNTEAFF.